This T cell receptor beta chain was recovered during a study of OX40 agonist ivuxolimab in advanced cancers. At the level of the study: Averaging 60 years in age, with a range of roughly 20 to 90, the cohort was approximately 87% male. Study-wide points: Among some nonresponders, normalized T-cell clonal expansion was also low. In the 0.1 to 3.0 mg/kg range, CD4+ and CD8+ blood T cells had expanded clonally by week 6.

Germline V lookup: CDR1 SGHNT, CDR2 YENEEA. V was trimmed by 3 bases and J by 0 bases, leaving 8 bases between them. This CDR3 has 14 amino acids. The assay was immunoSEQ multiplex PCR, and TCRdb's table has in-frame clones only and misses some. The sample yields roughly 69,000 clones, around 90% seen once. On this clone itself: Its specificity is unknown.

The chain couples TRBV11-3 to TRBJ2-5, with D unclear. The sequence came from an adult with an advanced solid tumor such as melanoma, head and neck, liver or kidney cancer. The sample here was CD4+ or CD8+ T cells sorted from blood, taken in a trial of the OX40 agonist ivuxolimab. CDR3 DNA sequence: TGTGCCAGCAGCTTGTACCAGAACCAAGAGACCCAGTACTTC. Protein: CASSLYQNQETQYF.